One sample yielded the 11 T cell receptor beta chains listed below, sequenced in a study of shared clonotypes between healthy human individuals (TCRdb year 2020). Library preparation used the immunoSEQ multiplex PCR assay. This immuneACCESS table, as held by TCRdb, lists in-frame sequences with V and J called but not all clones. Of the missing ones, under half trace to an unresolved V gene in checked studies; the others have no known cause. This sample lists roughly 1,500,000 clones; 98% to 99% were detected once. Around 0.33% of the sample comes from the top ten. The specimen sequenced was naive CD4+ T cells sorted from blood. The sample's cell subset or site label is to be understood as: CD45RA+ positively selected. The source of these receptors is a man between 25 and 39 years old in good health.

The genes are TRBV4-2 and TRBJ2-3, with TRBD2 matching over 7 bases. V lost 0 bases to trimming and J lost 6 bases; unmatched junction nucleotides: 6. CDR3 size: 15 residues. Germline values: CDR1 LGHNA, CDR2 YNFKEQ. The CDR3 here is CASSQEGGSGDTQYF. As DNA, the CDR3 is TGTGCCAGCAGCCAAGAGGGCGGGAGCGGGGATACGCAGTATTTT.

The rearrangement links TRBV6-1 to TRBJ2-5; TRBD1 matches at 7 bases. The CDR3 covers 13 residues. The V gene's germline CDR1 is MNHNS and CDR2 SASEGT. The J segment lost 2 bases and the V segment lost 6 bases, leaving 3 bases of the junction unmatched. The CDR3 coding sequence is TGTGCCAGCAGAGACAGGGTACAAGAGACCCAGTACTTC. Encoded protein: CASRDRVQETQYF.

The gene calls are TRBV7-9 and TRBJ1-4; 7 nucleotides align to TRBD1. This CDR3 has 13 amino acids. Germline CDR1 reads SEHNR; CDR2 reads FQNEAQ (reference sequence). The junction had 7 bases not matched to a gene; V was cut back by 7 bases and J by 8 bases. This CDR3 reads CASITGDGEKLFF. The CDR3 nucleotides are TGTGCCAGCATCACAGGGGATGGAGAAAAACTGTTTTTT.

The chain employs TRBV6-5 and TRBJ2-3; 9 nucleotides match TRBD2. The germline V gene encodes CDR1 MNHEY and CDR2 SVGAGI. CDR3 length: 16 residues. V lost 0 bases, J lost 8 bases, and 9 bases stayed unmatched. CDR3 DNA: TGTGCCAGCAGTTACTCGGCTAGCGGGATTATTGGTACGCAGTATTTT. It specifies CASSYSASGIIGTQYF.

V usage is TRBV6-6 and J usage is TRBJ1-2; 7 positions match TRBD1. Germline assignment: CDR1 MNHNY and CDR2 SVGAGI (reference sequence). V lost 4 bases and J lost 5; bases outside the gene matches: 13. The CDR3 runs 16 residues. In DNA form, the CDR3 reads TGTGCCAGCAGTTTGACAGGGAGAACTTTCATGTATGGCTACACCTTC. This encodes CASSLTGRTFMYGYTF.

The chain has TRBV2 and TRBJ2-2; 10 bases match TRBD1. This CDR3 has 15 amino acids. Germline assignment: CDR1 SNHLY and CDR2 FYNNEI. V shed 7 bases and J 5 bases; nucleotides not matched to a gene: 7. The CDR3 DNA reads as TGTGCCAGCACTCAAAGGACAGGGGGAACCGGGGAGCTGTTTTTT. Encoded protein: CASTQRTGGTGELFF.

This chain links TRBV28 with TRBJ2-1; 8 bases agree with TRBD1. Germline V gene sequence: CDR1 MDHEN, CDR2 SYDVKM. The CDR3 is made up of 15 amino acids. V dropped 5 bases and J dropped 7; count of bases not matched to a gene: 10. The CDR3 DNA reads TGTGCCAGCAGTCGGGACAGGCTGGTAGTGAATGAGCAGTTCTTC. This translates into CASSRDRLVVNEQFF.

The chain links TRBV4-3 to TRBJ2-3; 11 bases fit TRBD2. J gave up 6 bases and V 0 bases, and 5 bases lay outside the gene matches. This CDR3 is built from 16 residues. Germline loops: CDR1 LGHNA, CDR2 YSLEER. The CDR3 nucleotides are TGCGCCAGCAGCCAAGATCTGGCTAGCGGGAGGGATACGCAGTATTTT. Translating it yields CASSQDLASGRDTQYF.

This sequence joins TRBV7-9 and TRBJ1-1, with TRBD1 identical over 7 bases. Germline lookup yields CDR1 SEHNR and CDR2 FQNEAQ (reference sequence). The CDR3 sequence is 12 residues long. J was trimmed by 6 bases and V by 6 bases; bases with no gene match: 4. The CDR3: CASSRGRSEAFF. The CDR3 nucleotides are TGTGCCAGCAGTAGGGGGCGTTCTGAAGCTTTCTTT.

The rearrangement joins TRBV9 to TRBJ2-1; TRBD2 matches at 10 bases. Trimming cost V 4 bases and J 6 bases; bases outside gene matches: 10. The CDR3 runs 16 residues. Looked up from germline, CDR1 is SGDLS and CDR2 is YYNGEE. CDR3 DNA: TGTGCCAGCAGCCCCTCGCTAGCGGGAGTTCTCAATGAGCAGTTCTTC. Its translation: CASSPSLAGVLNEQFF. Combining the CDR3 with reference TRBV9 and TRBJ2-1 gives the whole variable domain DSGVTQTPKHLITATGQRVTLRCSPRSGDLSVYWYQQSLDQGLQFLIQYYNGEERAKGNILERFSAQQFPDLHSELNLSSLELGDSALYFCASSPSLAGVLNEQFFGPGTRLTVL.

The CDR3 nucleotides read TGTGCCTCCCCGACGACAGGGGTGGATGGCTACACCTTC. The encoded protein is CASPTTGVDGYTF. The genes are TRBV30 and TRBJ1-2; 8 nucleotides align to TRBD1. The CDR3 extends over 13 amino acids. V was pared by 7 bases and J by 6 bases, with 10 bases of the junction left unmatched. Germline-derived CDR1 and CDR2 are GTSNPN and SVGIG (reference sequence).